This T cell receptor (beta chain) is drawn from a study of blood T cells in healthy people across ages. Study-wide results and caveats: The fall in TCR beta diversity per million T cells was roughly linear with age.

Next came a second PCR, run for roughly 7 to 12 cycles, which used a sample-barcoded 5' primer along with a J-beta primer mix. With 12 random nucleotides, a template-switch adaptor tagged each individual cDNA molecule. Samples each returned at least 2.5 million CDR3-containing paired-end reads. Via MiXCR, TCRdb re-called the 5' RACE reads, giving one row per CDR3 protein. Of just under 900,000 distinct CDR3 sequences in the sample, roughly 26% were seen once. Drawn from each donor were around 9.1 milliliters of peripheral blood. A remark on this clonotype: Its antigen is unknown.

The CDR3 extends over 15 amino acids. Trimming removed 1 base from V and 3 bases from J, with 10 bases in between. CDR1 and CDR2 from the germline V gene are LNHNV and YYDKDF (reference sequence). The sample was blood. The TCR originated in a woman at least 80 years old in good health. The chain has TRBV15 and TRBJ2-1; D possibly corresponds to TRBD1 (5 bases). In DNA form, the CDR3 reads TGTGCCACCAGCAGAGCCCCAGGGTACTACAATGAGCAGTTCTTC. Protein product: CATSRAPGYYNEQFF.